This T cell receptor (beta chain) comes out of a study of breast tumors, draining lymph nodes, adjacent tissues. Breast cancer patients provided tissue from their axillary draining lymph nodes. This clonotype has at least ten counts. V was trimmed by 0 bases and J by 4 bases, leaving 16 bases between them. The CDR3 consists of 16 residues. CDR1 and CDR2 from the germline V gene are SGDLS and YYNGEE. TCRdb independently ran MiXCR on the multiplex PCR reads; one entry per CDR3 protein. The data contain some 120,000 distinct CDR3 sequences, just under 20% of them singletons. The sequencing input was axillary lymph node tissue. This rearrangement joins TRBV9 to TRBJ1-2, with D perhaps matching TRBD1 (6 bases). The clonotype was recovered from a female donor with breast cancer. Some clones in this sample may be carry-over from other donors' samples. The CDR3 sequence is CASSVGAGGRSYGYTF. In DNA, the CDR3 is TGTGCCAGCAGCGTAGGTGCTGGGGGGCGAAGCTATGGCTACACCTTC.